These 6 T cell receptor beta chains originate from one sample sequenced in a study of T cells in Graves' hyperthyroidism and ophthalmopathy. Amplified TCR beta CDR3 regions derived from RNA transcripts. Initially, a first-round RT-PCR of the TCR CDR3 employed the HTBI primer set. One entry per CDR3 protein results from TCRdb running MiXCR on the multiplex PCR reads. The sample lists fewer than 900,000 distinct CDR3 sequences; less than 20% were seen once. The specimen was blood. These receptors came from a young man with Graves' hyperthyroidism.

This clonotype was seen at least ten times. V gene TRBV20-1 combines with J gene TRBJ1-1; D unclear. The V gene's germline CDR1 is DFQATT and CDR2 SNEGSKA (reference sequence). Trimming stripped 1 base from V and 2 bases from J, with 11 bases between. This CDR3 spans 14 amino acids. CDR3 coding DNA: TGCAGTGCTAGAGCCCTTACCAGAAACACTGAAGCTTTCTTT. The encoded protein is CSARALTRNTEAFF.

This clonotype was recorded only once. J is TRBJ2-6 and V is TRBV6-1, with 7 bases identical to TRBD2. Trimming at V came to 9 bases and at J to 1 base, leaving 15 bases not matched to a gene. This CDR3 spans 18 amino acids. The germline V gene encodes CDR1 MNHNS and CDR2 SASEGT. The CDR3 region has the DNA TGTGCCAGGGGGGGGGAAAAGCTTGCCCTATCTGGGGCCAACGTCCTGACTTTC. This encodes CARGGEKLALSGANVLTF.

In this sample, this clonotype turned up a few times. An end of the junction differs from the germline gene, which may be a read error. The V gene is TRBV12-3 or TRBV12-4, the J gene TRBJ2-1; D is possibly TRBD2 (6 bases). This CDR3 has 16 residues. The CDR3 coding sequence is TGTGCCAGCAGTTTCGAAGAGACTAGAGCTGGTAATGAGCAGTCCTTC. Translated: CASSFEETRAGNEQSF.

The rearrangement uses TRBV9 and TRBJ2-5; 12 positions match TRBD2. From germline, CDR1 is SGDLS and CDR2 YYNGEE. The CDR3 covers 16 residues. Trimming cost V 0 bases and J 7 bases; bases outside gene matches: 7. The CDR3 region is CASSVATSGSAGTQYF. The CDR3 DNA follows: TGTGCCAGCAGCGTAGCGACTAGCGGGAGCGCGGGGACCCAGTACTTC.

The V and J genes are TRBV6-2 or TRBV6-3 and TRBJ2-4, with a tentative D call TRBD2 (6 bases). The CDR3 runs 16 residues. V was shortened by 6 bases and J by 2 bases, with 17 bases between the two germline ends. CDR1 is MNHEY, CDR2 SVGEGT, per germline. CDR3 residues: CASRGLEGKPKNIQYF. The CDR3 coding sequence is TGTGCCAGCAGGGGACTCGAGGGCAAGCCCAAAAACATTCAGTACTTC.

This clonotype was observed at least ten times. This chain joins TRBV28 and TRBJ2-5, with a possible D match to TRBD1 (6 bases). V lost 4 bases and J 3 bases, leaving 6 bases between the germline ends. This CDR3 contains 12 residues. Per germline, CDR1 MDHEN and CDR2 SYDVKM. The CDR3 protein is CASSWDKETQYF. CDR3 DNA: TGTGCCAGCAGTTGGGACAAAGAGACCCAGTACTTC.